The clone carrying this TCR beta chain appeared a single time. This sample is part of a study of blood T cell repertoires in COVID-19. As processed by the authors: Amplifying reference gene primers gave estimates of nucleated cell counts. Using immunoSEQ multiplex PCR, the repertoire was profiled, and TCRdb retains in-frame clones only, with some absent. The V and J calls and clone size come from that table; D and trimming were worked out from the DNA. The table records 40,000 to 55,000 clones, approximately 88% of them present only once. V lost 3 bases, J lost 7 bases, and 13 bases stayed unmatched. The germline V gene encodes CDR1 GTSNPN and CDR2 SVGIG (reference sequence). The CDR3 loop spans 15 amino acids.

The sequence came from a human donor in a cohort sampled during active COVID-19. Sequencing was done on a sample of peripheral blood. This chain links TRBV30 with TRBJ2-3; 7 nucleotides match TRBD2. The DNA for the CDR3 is TGTGCCTGGAGGTACAAGGGCGGGGGAGGGAATACGCAGTATTTT. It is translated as CAWRYKGGGGNTQYF.